This TCR beta chain was sequenced in a study of CD8 T cells in Susac syndrome. Study-level points and caveats: The study's TCR sequencing and HLA analysis covered a relatively small number of individuals, and the study acknowledged this.

Germline CDR1 and CDR2: SGHRS and YFSETQ. V lost 2 bases and J lost 6; bases outside the gene matches: 5. The CDR3 covers 14 residues. As for this clonotype: As yet, its antigen is unknown.

Reverse transcription of roughly 0.5 to 1 ug RNA was carried out with random hexamers. The immunoSEQ assay covered 54 Vbeta and 13 Jbeta segments for CDR3. TCRdb itself ran the immunoSEQ multiplex PCR reads through MiXCR, one entry per CDR3 protein. Of approximately 160,000 distinct CDR3 sequences in the sample, about 91% were seen once. This TCR was sampled from a human donor in good health. The material sequenced was CD4+ T cells from PBMCs. The chain has TRBV5-1 and TRBJ2-7, with 10 bases that match TRBD1. CDR3 region: CASSFGTGAGEQYF. CDR3 nucleotide sequence: TGCGCCAGCAGCTTCGGGACAGGGGCCGGCGAGCAGTACTTC.